This TCR beta chain appears in the sequencing data of a study of vaccination effects on CD4 cells after COVID-19. Comment on this clone: Its matching antigen is unknown.

Sequencing used immunoSEQ multiplex PCR; TCRdb keeps in-frame clones, though not all of them. The profile shows roughly 71,000 clones, under 85% of them singletons. Within the ViraFEST assay, antigen-specific CD4+ T cells underwent expansion with viral peptide pools prior to sequencing. The culture ran for 10 days before CD4+ T cells were isolated. Subjects were given two BNT162b2 or mRNA-1273 vaccine doses. Cultures used 1.5 million to 2 million PBMC per well, roughly 11 IU/ml IL-2 and approximately 11 ug/ml peptides. The clonotype originates from a human donor who received a COVID-19 vaccine. The input for sequencing was CD4+ T cells from PBMCs cultured with HCoV-OC43 spike peptides, taken after COVID-19 vaccination. As for subset: HCoV-OC43 spike overlapping peptide pool stimulation.

CDR3 DNA sequence: TGTGCCAGTAGTATTTTGGGAGATGTAGATCAGCCCCAGCATTTT. Protein sequence: CASSILGDVDQPQHF. The chain carries TRBV19 and TRBJ1-5; no clear D. The CDR3 is 15 residues long. V was shortened by 3 bases and J by 5 bases, with 14 bases between the two germline ends. In germline, CDR1 is LNHDA, CDR2 SQIVND (reference sequence). Full variable domain (rest looked up from reference TRBV19 and TRBJ1-5): DGGITQSPKYLFRKEGQNVTLSCEQNLNHDAMYWYRQDPGQGLRLIYYSQIVNDFQKGDIAEGYSVSREKKESFPLTVTSAQKNPTAFYLCASSILGDVDQPQHFGDGTRLSIL.